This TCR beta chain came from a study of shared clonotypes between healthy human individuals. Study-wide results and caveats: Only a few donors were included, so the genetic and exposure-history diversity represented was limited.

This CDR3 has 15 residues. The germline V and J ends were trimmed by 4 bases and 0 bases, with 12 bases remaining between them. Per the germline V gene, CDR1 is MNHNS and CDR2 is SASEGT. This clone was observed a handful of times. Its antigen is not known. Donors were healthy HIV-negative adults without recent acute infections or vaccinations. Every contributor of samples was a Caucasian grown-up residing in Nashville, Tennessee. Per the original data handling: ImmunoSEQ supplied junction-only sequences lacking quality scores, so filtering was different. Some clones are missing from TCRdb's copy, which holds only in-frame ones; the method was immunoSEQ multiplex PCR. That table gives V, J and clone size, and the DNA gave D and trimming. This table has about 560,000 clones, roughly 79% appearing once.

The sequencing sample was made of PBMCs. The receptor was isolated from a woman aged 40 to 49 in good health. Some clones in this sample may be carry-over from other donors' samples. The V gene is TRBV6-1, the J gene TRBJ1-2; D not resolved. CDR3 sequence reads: CASSAVLKANYGYTF. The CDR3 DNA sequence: TGTGCCAGCAGTGCGGTGTTGAAAGCTAACTATGGCTACACCTTC.